These 20 T cell receptor beta chains came from one sample sequenced in a study of graft-versus-host responses after intestinal transplantation. Sequencing used immunoSEQ multiplex PCR; TCRdb keeps in-frame clones, though not all of them. The sample carries roughly 14,000 clones, around 33% recorded once. Co-plated with approximately 200,000 CFSE-labeled responder cells were approximately 200,000 irradiated, violet-dye-labeled stimulator cells. The sequences come from alloreactive CD8+ T cells from a mixed lymphocyte reaction culture, collected before intestinal transplant. Subset of the sample: CFSE-low proliferating T cells sorted from roughly six-day pre-transplant mixed lymphocyte reaction (GvH or HvG direction). The receptors stem from a human patient who received an intestinal transplant.

The chain employs TRBV7-2 and TRBJ2-7; 8 bases line up with TRBD1. The V gene's germline CDR1 is SGHTA and CDR2 FQGNSA. This CDR3 spans 13 amino acids. Unmatched junction bases numbered 3, after V lost 5 bases and J lost 3 bases. Written as DNA, the CDR3 is TGTGCCAGCAGCGTTACAGGGGGCTACGAGCAGTACTTC. Translation: CASSVTGGYEQYF.

V and J are TRBV27 and TRBJ2-2; weak D call: TRBD1 (5 bases). The CDR3 contains 16 residues. The germline V gene encodes CDR1 MNHEY and CDR2 SMNVEV (reference sequence). Trimming removed 3 bases at V and 0 bases at J, with 11 bases between. In DNA, the CDR3 is TGTGCCAGCAGTTTCCAGGGATACTCGAACACCGGGGAGCTGTTTTTT. Its protein is CASSFQGYSNTGELFF.

This clone was observed a handful of times. The rearrangement uses TRBV5-6 and TRBJ2-7; 9 bases match TRBD1. In germline, CDR1 is SGHDT, CDR2 YYEEEE. The CDR3 runs 15 residues. The junction had 12 bases not matched to a gene; V was cut back by 5 bases and J by 6 bases. The CDR3 DNA follows: TGTGCCAGCAGTTCCGGGACAGGGTTTCTTAGCGAGCAGTACTTC. Translated, it gives CASSSGTGFLSEQYF. The full variable domain, its missing parts supplied by reference TRBV5-6 and TRBJ2-7, is DAGVTQSPTHLIKTRGQQVTLRCSPKSGHDTVSWYQQALGQGPQFIFQYYEEEERQRGNFPDRFSGHQFPNYSSELNVNALLLGDSALYLCASSSGTGFLSEQYFGPGTRLTVT.

The gene calls are TRBV9 and TRBJ2-7; 9 bases line up with TRBD1. V was pared by 4 bases and J by 3 bases, with 5 bases of the junction left unmatched. CDR1 SGDLS and CDR2 YYNGEE come from the germline V gene. CDR3 size: 14 residues. CDR3 sequence reads: CASSSGTGSYEQYF. The CDR3 DNA sequence: TGTGCCAGCAGCTCCGGGACAGGGAGCTACGAGCAGTACTTC.

The chain uses TRBV10-3 and TRBJ2-7; TRBD1 aligns across 8 bases. Germline-derived CDR1 and CDR2 are ENHRY and SYGVKD. The CDR3 runs to 14 residues. Trimming at V came to 6 bases and at J to 0 bases, leaving 4 bases not matched to a gene. The DNA of the CDR3 is TGTGCCATCAGCATTCAGGGGGCCTCCTACGAGCAGTACTTC. The encoded protein is CAISIQGASYEQYF.

This clone was counted between two and nine times. The rearrangement uses TRBV30 and TRBJ1-5; 7 nucleotides agree with TRBD1. The V gene end was trimmed by 5 bases and the J gene end by 6 bases; junction bases not matched to a gene: 7. Germline-derived CDR1 and CDR2 are GTSNPN and SVGIG (reference sequence). The CDR3 loop spans 13 amino acids. CDR3 sequence reads: CAWDTGVGQPQHF. CDR3 nucleotides: TGTGCCTGGGACACAGGGGTTGGTCAGCCCCAGCATTTT.

This chain connects TRBV7-2 to TRBJ1-1; the match to TRBD1 covers 9 bases. This CDR3 comprises 14 residues. After removal of 1 base from V and 6 bases from J, the junction contained 3 bases not matched to a gene. From germline, CDR1 is SGHTA and CDR2 FQGNSA. The CDR3 protein is CASSLVGDRAEAFF. The DNA of the CDR3 is TGTGCCAGCAGCTTAGTGGGGGACAGGGCTGAAGCTTTCTTT.

The chain uses TRBV30 and TRBJ2-5; TRBD1 aligns across 10 bases. The J call may be wrong; the DNA end is better matched by TRBJ2-7. There are 14 residues in the CDR3. Germline V gene sequence: CDR1 GTSNPN, CDR2 SVGIG (reference sequence). The CDR3 here is CAWSWTGGVYEQYF. CDR3 bases: TGTGCCTGGAGCTGGACAGGGGGGGTCTACGAGCAGTACTTC.

This clone was seen a few times. The chain joins TRBV6-6 to TRBJ2-5; weak D call: TRBD1 (5 bases). CDR3 size: 14 residues. V lost 5 bases and J lost 1, with 11 bases in between. The germline V gene encodes CDR1 MNHNY and CDR2 SVGAGI (reference sequence). The CDR3 sequence is CASSPFQGQETQYF. As DNA, the CDR3 is TGTGCCAGCAGTCCTTTCCAGGGCCAAGAGACCCAGTACTTC.

V gene TRBV29-1 combines with J gene TRBJ1-1; 7 bases match TRBD1. The germline V gene has CDR1 SQVTM and CDR2 ANQGSEA. The V gene end was trimmed by 4 bases and the J gene end by 4 bases; junction bases not matched to a gene: 3. This CDR3 is 12 amino acids long. This chain's CDR3 is CSVVTGATEAFF. The CDR3 bases are TGCAGCGTTGTTACAGGGGCCACTGAAGCTTTCTTT.

The rearrangement joins TRBV27 to TRBJ2-3; D uncertain. V was cut by 2 bases and J by 2 bases, with 5 bases left in between. The CDR3 covers 13 residues. CDR1 is MNHEY and CDR2 is SMNVEV in the germline V gene (reference sequence). This chain's CDR3 is CASSLIHTDTQYF. The CDR3 nucleotides are TGTGCCAGCAGTTTAATACACACAGATACGCAGTATTTT.

V is TRBV11-1 and J is TRBJ2-7; no clear D gene. The CDR3 is made up of 13 amino acids. V was pared by 3 bases and J by 0 bases, with 6 bases between. In germline, CDR1 is SGHAT, CDR2 FQDESV (reference sequence). DNA of the CDR3: TGTGCCAGCAGCTTTGGCTCCTCCTACGAGCAGTACTTC. Translation: CASSFGSSYEQYF.

The V and J genes are TRBV2 and TRBJ1-1; D gene ambiguous. The CDR3 runs to 17 residues. The germline V gene has CDR1 SNHLY and CDR2 FYNNEI. V lost 10 bases to trimming and J lost 0 bases, with 24 bases between them. The chain's CDR3 is CAITTSRSHRMNTEAFF. CDR3 nucleotides: TGTGCCATCACAACTAGCCGATCGCACAGAATGAACACTGAAGCTTTCTTT.

Within the sample, this clone is medium-sized. The chain uses TRBV4-3 and TRBJ2-6; 9 bases align to TRBD1. This CDR3 is 17 amino acids long. Germline V gene data show CDR1 as LGHNA and CDR2 as YSLEER. J was trimmed by 0 bases and V by 5 bases; bases with no gene match: 5. The CDR3 nucleotides are TGCGCCAGCAGCGGAGGGACAGGGAGCTCTGGGGCCAACGTCCTGACTTTC. Its translation: CASSGGTGSSGANVLTF.

This chain's CDR3 is CAWTDNSYEQYF. The CDR3 DNA reads TGTGCCTGGACGGACAACTCCTACGAGCAGTACTTC. This chain uses TRBV30 with TRBJ2-7; weak D call: TRBD1 (5 bases). V lost 4 bases, J lost 0 bases, and 7 bases lay in between. Germline CDR1 GTSNPN, CDR2 SVGIG (reference sequence). The CDR3 runs to 12 residues.

This clone was seen a few times. The chain couples TRBV14 to TRBJ2-2; 9 nucleotides match TRBD2. Germline V gene data show CDR1 as SGHDN and CDR2 as FVKESK. Losses at the gene ends were 1 base for V and 1 base for J; bases not matched to a gene: 1. The CDR3 has 16 amino acids. This CDR3 reads CASSQGSGGNTGELFF. The DNA for the CDR3 is TGTGCCAGCAGCCAAGGTAGCGGGGGGAACACCGGGGAGCTGTTTTTT.

The rearrangement links TRBV4-3 to TRBJ2-7; a possible D gene is TRBD1 (6 bases). The V end lost 0 bases, the J end lost 7 bases, and 19 bases lay between the germline ends. CDR3 length: 16 residues. The germline gives CDR1 LGHNA, CDR2 YSLEER. This CDR3 is CASSQDARQARLEQYF. The CDR3 nucleotides read TGCGCCAGCAGCCAAGATGCCCGACAGGCGAGGTTGGAGCAGTACTTC.

J is TRBJ1-1 and V is TRBV4-3, with 11 bases lining up with TRBD1. The CDR3 sequence is 17 residues long. The germline CDR1 and CDR2 sequences are LGHNA and YSLEER. The trim removed 0 bases at V and 4 bases at J, leaving 7 bases unmatched. The CDR3 DNA follows: TGCGCCAGCAGCCAAGATTGGACAGGGGGCTTTATCACTGAAGCTTTCTTT. Residues: CASSQDWTGGFITEAFF.

This chain links TRBV9 with TRBJ2-7, with TRBD1 as a possible D gene (6 bases). The CDR3 sequence is 15 residues long. V was clipped by 0 bases and J by 0 bases, with 10 bases between them. Germline loops: CDR1 SGDLS, CDR2 YYNGEE. The CDR3 spells CASSVATGPSYEQYF. As DNA, the CDR3 is TGTGCCAGCAGCGTAGCTACAGGGCCCTCCTACGAGCAGTACTTC.

The V gene is TRBV6-5, the J gene TRBJ2-2; maybe TRBD1 (7 bases). Germline V gene sequence: CDR1 MNHEY, CDR2 SVGAGI. This CDR3 has 14 residues. The germline V and J ends were trimmed by 6 bases and 5 bases, with 13 bases remaining between them. This chain's CDR3 is CASRDQGGTGELFF. Here the CDR3 DNA reads TGTGCCAGCAGAGACCAGGGGGGTACCGGGGAGCTGTTTTTT.